Below, one T cell receptor (beta chain) is given with its context. CDR1 is SGHVS and CDR2 is FNYEAQ in the germline V gene. Unmatched junction bases numbered 1, after V lost 0 bases and J lost 3 bases. The CDR3 covers 16 residues. This specimen comes from a study of blood T cell repertoires in COVID-19. Study at large: T cells, B-cell-depleted T cells, or PBMCs provided the cDNA or gDNA that served as material.

Authors' processing steps: Reference gene primer amplification gave nucleated cell count estimates. Sequenced by immunoSEQ multiplex PCR; TCRdb stores in-frame clones only, minus some. From that table come the V and J calls and clone size; the DNA was used to work out D and trimming. The sample consists of around 480,000 clones, about 85% of them appearing once. Participants reported their clinical history, and cohort assignment relied on those reports. Cohort 3 donors were reported recovered after two negative PCRs, clearance, or symptom resolution. This TCR was recovered from a woman younger than 35 who had recovered from COVID-19. This chain links TRBV7-6 with TRBJ2-5, with 13 bases identical to TRBD2. The material sequenced was PBMCs or T cells enriched from blood (not recorded which). The CDR3, as DNA: TGTGCCAGCAGCTTAGCCACTAGCGGGGGGGAAGAGACCCAGTACTTC. As protein: CASSLATSGGEETQYF.